Listed below are T cell receptor beta chains from one sample, sequenced in a study of T cell responses to AZD1222 COVID-19 vaccine. Libraries were prepared by immunoSEQ multiplex PCR; TCRdb keeps only in-frame clonotypes and omits some of them. This sample yields 200,000 or so clones, of which about nine tenths are seen a single time; under 8% belongs to the top ten. Sequences were derived from peripheral blood, sampled on day 0 of AZD1222 vaccination. Receptors originate from an adult in good health. Both conserved end residues are part of each CDR3. Each record gives: clone size, V gene, D gene, J gene, CDR3 protein, CDR3 DNA. The D gene is left open where the match is weak. A row's size may be missing; if present it is once, few, many or a size class.

>.|TRBV5-5|.|TRBJ1-2
CASSLVRPPIGYTF
TGTGCCAGCAGCTTGGTCAGGCCTCCTATCGGCTACACCTTC
>.|TRBV11-3|.|TRBJ2-7
CASSLGPPMAYEQYF
TGTGCCAGCAGCTTAGGCCCCCCCATGGCCTACGAGCAGTACTTC
>many|TRBV5-4|.|TRBJ1-3
CASSLGHSGNTIYF
TGTGCCAGCAGCTTAGGCCACTCTGGAAACACCATATATTTT
>once|TRBV7-9|.|TRBJ2-3
CASGAGLRTDTQYF
TGTGCCAGCGGGGCAGGGCTAAGGACAGATACGCAGTATTTT
>.|TRBV9|TRBD1|TRBJ1-5
CASSVVRMQGASQPQHF
TGTGCCAGCAGCGTAGTTCGTATGCAGGGGGCGAGTCAGCCCCAGCATTTT
>.|TRBV28|.|TRBJ2-7
CASRGGPSYEQYF
TGTGCCAGCCGCGGCGGCCCGTCCTACGAGCAGTACTTC
>.|TRBV10-2|.|TRBJ2-1
CASSESVGEQFF
TGCGCCAGCAGTGAGTCGGTGGGGGAGCAGTTCTTC
>.|TRBV7-2|TRBD1|TRBJ1-2
CASTKTGNYGYTF
TGTGCCAGCACCAAGACAGGGAACTATGGCTACACCTTC
>.|TRBV11-1|TRBD1|TRBJ1-4
CASSSDDRGKLFF
TGTGCCAGCAGTTCCGATGACAGGGGAAAACTGTTTTTT
>.|TRBV6-5|.|TRBJ1-2
CASTDTEVVGYTF
TGTGCCAGCACGGACACCGAGGTTGTAGGCTACACCTTC
>.|TRBV19|TRBD1|TRBJ1-3
CASIQIQGAAGNTIYF
TGTGCCAGTATTCAGATCCAGGGGGCTGCTGGAAACACCATATATTTT
>.|TRBV4-2|.|TRBJ1-5
CASSQVRGNSNQPQHF
TGTGCCAGCAGCCAAGTTAGGGGAAATAGCAATCAGCCCCAGCATTTT
>.|TRBV9|.|TRBJ2-7
CASSVGDTYEQYF
TGTGCCAGCAGCGTAGGGGACACCTACGAGCAGTACTTC
>.|TRBV3-1/TRBV3-2|.|TRBJ1-3
CASGGVAGNTIYF
TGTGCCAGCGGCGGGGTGGCTGGAAACACCATATATTTT
>.|TRBV27|.|TRBJ1-1
CASRGGGYAFRSNTEAFF
TGTGCCAGCCGAGGGGGAGGGTACGCGTTTAGATCGAACACTGAAGCTTTCTTT
>.|TRBV6-6|TRBD2|TRBJ2-3
CASSYSLAGGTDTQYF
TGTGCCAGCAGTTACTCGTTAGCGGGGGGGACAGATACGCAGTATTTT
>.|TRBV6-4|TRBD2|TRBJ2-2
CASSDTRERVRTGELFF
TGTGCCAGCAGCGACACGCGGGAGCGGGTAAGGACCGGGGAGCTGTTTTTT
>few|TRBV18|.|TRBJ2-3
CASSPGRLAPVDTQYF
TGTGCCAGCTCACCAGGGAGGCTAGCACCGGTGGATACGCAGTATTTT
>.|TRBV7-9|TRBD1|TRBJ2-5
CASSPLEGQGRETQYF
TGTGCCAGCAGCCCCTTAGAGGGACAGGGCAGGGAGACCCAGTACTTC
>.|TRBV6-5|TRBD2|TRBJ2-7
CASSYSGLAGAYEQYF
TGTGCCAGCAGTTACTCAGGGTTAGCGGGAGCCTACGAGCAGTACTTC
>.|TRBV6-4|TRBD1|TRBJ1-6
CASSREKTGYNSPLHF
TGTGCCAGCAGTCGAGAAAAGACAGGGTATAATTCACCCCTCCACTTT
>few|TRBV30|.|TRBJ1-1
CAWSRGQPNTEAFF
TGTGCCTGGAGCCGGGGACAACCGAACACTGAAGCTTTCTTT
>few|TRBV11-3|.|TRBJ1-1
CASSAGGNTEAFF
TGTGCCAGCTCGGCGGGGGGGAACACTGAAGCTTTCTTT
>.|TRBV2|.|TRBJ1-2
CASGGSTEINYGYTF
TGTGCCAGCGGGGGGTCTACAGAGATCAACTATGGCTACACCTTC
>.|TRBV29-1|.|TRBJ1-2
CSVGGGIYGYTF
TGCAGCGTTGGTGGGGGGATCTATGGCTACACCTTC